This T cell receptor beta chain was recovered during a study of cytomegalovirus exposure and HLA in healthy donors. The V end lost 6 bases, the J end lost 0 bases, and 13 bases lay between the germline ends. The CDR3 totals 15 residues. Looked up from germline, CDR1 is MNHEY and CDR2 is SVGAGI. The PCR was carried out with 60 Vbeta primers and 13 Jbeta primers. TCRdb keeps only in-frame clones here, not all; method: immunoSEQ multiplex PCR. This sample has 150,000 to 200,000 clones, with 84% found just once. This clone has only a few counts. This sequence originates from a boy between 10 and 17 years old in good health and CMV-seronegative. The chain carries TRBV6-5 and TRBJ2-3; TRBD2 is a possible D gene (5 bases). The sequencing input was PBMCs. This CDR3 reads CASRPGVVSTDTQYF. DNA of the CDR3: TGTGCCAGCAGACCCGGGGTAGTTAGCACAGATACGCAGTATTTT.